The subject of this entry is one TCR beta chain. Deletions cut 5 bases from V and 4 bases from J, with 5 bases between. The germline gives CDR1 SEHNR, CDR2 FQNEAQ (reference sequence). The CDR3 covers 11 residues. The sample belongs to a study of blood T cell repertoires in COVID-19. On the study more broadly: PBMCs, B-cell-depleted T cells, or T cells provided the cDNA or gDNA that made up the material.

In the original workflow: Reference gene primers were amplified, and this amplification served to estimate nucleated cell counts. Only in-frame clones appear in the TCRdb table, and some are missing; sequencing was by immunoSEQ multiplex PCR. The DNA was the basis for D and trimming; V, J and clone size are from that table. The sample lists a few hundred thousand clones; roughly 85% were seen once. Sequenced sample: peripheral blood. This receptor was identified in a woman between 18 and 30 years old with acute or convalescent COVID-19. The chain has TRBV7-9 and TRBJ1-2; no clear D. CDR3 in DNA: TGTGCCAGCAGCCCTAGCTATGGCTACACCTTC. Protein: CASSPSYGYTF.